This T cell receptor beta chain was obtained from a study of molecular identifiers for immune sequencing clone quantification. In the case of this clonotype: This may come from a read error, since a much larger clone is one base off.

CDR3 length: 14 amino acids. Bulk libraries came from a prior protocol with listed TCR primers. From the PCR reads, TCRdb called clonotypes with MiXCR, one entry per CDR3 protein. The sample includes around 320,000 distinct CDR3 sequences, roughly 23% of them seen just once. Sequencing was performed on naive CD8+ T cells from blood, with Jurkat cell RNA spiked in. Sample subset: FACS-sorted CD8+CD4-CCR7+CD45RA+ naive T cells. This chain links TRBV5-3 with TRBJ2-3; D is unresolved. TRBV5-3 is treated as an ORF (open reading frame) with a function not yet certain. This receptor was identified in a human donor in good health. Some libraries in this study had Jurkat cell RNA spiked in. CDR3 amino acids: CASSSWEYGDTQYF. CDR3 DNA sequence: TGTGCCAGCAGCTCATGGGAATACGGCGATACGCAGTATTTT.